These 8 T cell receptor beta chains originate from one sample sequenced in a study of blood T cells in healthy people across ages (dated by TCRdb to between 2014 and 2017). The receptor library was made with 5' RACE. The sample was run on an Illumina HiSeq 2500. A second PCR of roughly 7 to 11 cycles was performed with a sample-barcoded 5' primer and a J-beta primer mix. The public reads were quality trimmed at Q25 with fastp and then assembled into clones with MiXCR by TCRdb, keeping productive beta chains. Rows with a matching CDR3 protein are joined into one entry that keeps the most common DNA and genes. Across this sample there are roughly 860,000 distinct CDR3 sequences, with around 68% seen only once. The ten largest clones take up around a quarter of the sample. Sequenced sample: blood. The receptors here all came from a man younger than 45 in good health.

The chain couples TRBV6-2 or TRBV6-3 to TRBJ2-5, with 7 bases matching TRBD1. The end of the DNA aligns better with TRBJ2-7, so the J call may be wrong. This CDR3 contains 14 residues. From germline, CDR1 is MNHEY and CDR2 SVGEGT. The CDR3 DNA reads as TGTGCCAGCAGTTACCCCGACAGGGACTACGAGCAGTACTTC. Translating gives CASSYPDRDYEQYF.

The J gene is TRBJ2-7, the V gene TRBV12-3 or TRBV12-4; 9 bases map to TRBD2. Judging by the DNA end, TRBJ2-5 fits better; the J call may be wrong. There are 14 residues in the CDR3. The CDR3 is CASSRGGGVATQYF. Here the CDR3 DNA reads TGTGCCAGCAGTCGCGGGGGGGGAGTCGCGACCCAGTACTTC.

This chain joins TRBV29-1 and TRBJ2-7; no reliable D call. V was clipped by 4 bases and J by 4 bases, with 11 bases between them. CDR3 size: 12 residues. Germline V gene sequence: CDR1 SQVTM, CDR2 ANQGSEA. CDR3 coding DNA: TGCAGCGTTGTCTACAGTCCTTACGAGCAGTACTTC. This translates into CSVVYSPYEQYF.

The rearrangement links TRBV7-8 to TRBJ2-7; TRBD1 matches at 9 bases. J lost 4 bases, V lost 7 bases, and 8 bases had no gene match. There are 14 residues in the CDR3. The V gene's germline CDR1 is SGHVS and CDR2 FQNEAQ. The CDR3 loop is CASTYRDRVYEQYF. The CDR3 DNA sequence: TGTGCCAGCACCTACCGGGACAGGGTGTACGAGCAGTACTTC.

The CDR3 is CASSLASDNIYEQYF. The CDR3 DNA sequence: TGTGCCAGCAGCTTAGCTTCGGACAATATCTACGAGCAGTACTTC. The chain couples TRBV7-2 to TRBJ2-7; TRBD1 is a possible D gene (5 bases). Trimming removed 0 bases at V and 3 bases at J, with 12 bases between. The germline V gene has CDR1 SGHTA and CDR2 FQGNSA. CDR3 length: 15 amino acids.

The chain has TRBV14 and TRBJ2-7; unclear D gene. In germline, CDR1 is SGHDN, CDR2 FVKESK. This CDR3 region has 15 residues. V was clipped by 6 bases and J by 1 base, with 16 bases between them. CDR3 in DNA: TGTGCCAGCAGAAGCGCCGGGCTCGCGTCCTACGAGCAGTACTTC. Protein: CASRSAGLASYEQYF.

Only one count was recorded for this clonotype. The V gene is TRBV20-1, the J gene TRBJ1-2; D unclear. Germline values: CDR1 DFQATT, CDR2 SNEGSKA (reference sequence). This CDR3 is built from 12 residues. The V gene lost 0 bases and the J gene lost 8 bases, with 10 bases spanning the gap. CDR3 DNA sequence: TGCAGTGCTAGAGATAAACCAGACGGCTACACCTTC. This gives the protein CSARDKPDGYTF.

The chain has TRBV11-2 and TRBJ2-5; 8 positions match TRBD2. This CDR3 comprises 13 residues. CDR1 SGHAT and CDR2 FQNNGV come from the germline V gene. The J segment lost 4 bases and the V segment lost 9 bases, leaving 7 bases of the junction unmatched. This chain's CDR3 is CARGPGTRETQYF. In DNA form, the CDR3 reads TGTGCCAGAGGCCCCGGGACTAGAGAGACCCAGTACTTC. The complete variable domain, with remaining parts taken from reference TRBV11-2 and TRBJ2-5, reads EAGVAQSPRYKIIEKRQSVAFWCNPISGHATLYWYQQILGQGPKLLIQFQNNGVVDDSQLPKDRFSAERLKGVDSTLKIQPAKLEDSAVYLCARGPGTRETQYFGPGTRLLVL.